What follows are 28 T cell receptor beta chains derived from one specimen sequenced in a study of blood T cells in healthy people across ages. Primed by a sample-barcoded 5' primer and a J-beta primer mix, a second PCR proceeded for about 7 to 11 cycles. TCRdb independently ran MiXCR on the 5' RACE reads; one entry per CDR3 protein. This sample has 760,000 or so distinct CDR3 sequences, with 25% found just once. These data were also reused for a study on T cells of mothers and their children.

Sequencing was performed on blood. These receptors were taken from a boy between 10 and 17 years old in good health.

The chain has TRBV7-2 and TRBJ2-5, with TRBD1 identical over 7 bases. The V and J ends lost 5 bases and 5 bases, in that order; junction bases with no gene match: 5. Per germline, CDR1 SGHTA and CDR2 FQGNSA. The CDR3 consists of 13 residues. CDR3 loop: CASSVGQPETQYF. CDR3 DNA: TGTGCCAGCAGCGTGGGACAGCCGGAGACCCAGTACTTC.

CDR3 DNA sequence: TGCGCCAGCAGCTTGGCCGCGACAGGGGAAATTGCAACTAATGAAAAACTGTTTTTT. Amino acids: CASSLAATGEIATNEKLFF. J is TRBJ1-4 and V is TRBV5-1; 8 bases align to TRBD1. V trimming: 0 bases; J trimming: 0 bases; junction bases outside the gene matches: 10. Germline V gives CDR1 SGHRS, CDR2 YFSETQ. The CDR3 spans 19 residues.

The rearrangement links TRBV9 to TRBJ2-1; 12 bases are shared with TRBD2. With the DNA end fitting TRBJ2-7 better, the J assignment may be wrong. From germline, CDR1 is SGDLS and CDR2 YYNGEE. The CDR3 extends over 15 amino acids. CDR3 nucleotides: TGTGCCAGCAGCGGAGGACTAGCGGGAACCTACGAGCAGTACTTC. Its translation is CASSGGLAGTYEQYF.

In its sample, this clonotype was seen a few times. The chain links TRBV6-1 to TRBJ2-2, with 7 bases that match TRBD1. The CDR3 is 16 residues long. Per the germline V gene, CDR1 is MNHNS and CDR2 is SASEGT. V lost 5 bases to trimming and J lost 6 bases; unmatched junction nucleotides: 12. Here the CDR3 reads CASSPPETGYPGELFF. The CDR3 nucleotides are TGTGCCAGCAGTCCGCCTGAGACAGGGTATCCCGGGGAGCTGTTTTTT.

This chain connects TRBV20-1 to TRBJ1-1; D gene unclear. V was clipped by 7 bases and J by 1 base, with 7 bases between them. The CDR3 sequence is 11 residues long. Germline loops: CDR1 DFQATT, CDR2 SNEGSKA (reference sequence). CDR3 sequence (DNA): TGCAGTGGGTTTACGAACACTGAAGCTTTCTTT. This sequence encodes CSGFTNTEAFF.

The chain combines TRBV7-9 with TRBJ2-4, with D possibly matching TRBD2 (5 bases). Germline V lookup: CDR1 SEHNR, CDR2 FQNEAQ (reference sequence). Trimming took off 4 bases at V and 4 bases at J, with 11 bases between the two ends. The length of the CDR3 is 14 residues. The CDR3: CASSSLPGKNIQYF. CDR3 nucleotides: TGTGCCAGCAGCTCCCTGCCGGGGAAAAACATTCAGTACTTC.

The DNA of the CDR3 is TGTGCCAGCAGCCCCTGGGCAGGCGTTAATGAAAAACTGTTTTTT. It specifies CASSPWAGVNEKLFF. The chain has TRBV7-9 and TRBJ1-4, with no clear D. The CDR3 sequence is 15 residues long. V was pared by 5 bases and J by 4 bases, with 14 bases between. Germline values: CDR1 SEHNR, CDR2 FQNEAQ (reference sequence).

In its sample, this clonotype was seen a few times. The gene calls are TRBV7-9 and TRBJ2-7; 9 bases line up with TRBD2. CDR3 length equals 15 residues. The V and J ends lost 2 bases and 3 bases, in that order; junction bases with no gene match: 5. CDR1 is SEHNR, CDR2 FQNEAQ, per germline (reference sequence). CDR3 in DNA: TGTGCCAGCAGCTTATCTAGCGGGGCTTTCTACGAGCAGTACTTC. Translated: CASSLSSGAFYEQYF. Supplemented by reference TRBV7-9 and TRBJ2-7, the full variable domain reads DTGVSQNPRHKITKRGQNVTFRCDPISEHNRLYWYRQTLGQGPEFLTYFQNEAQLEKSRLLSDRFSAERPKGSFSTLEIQRTEQGDSAMYLCASSLSSGAFYEQYFGPGTRLTVT.

The V gene is TRBV20-1, the J gene TRBJ2-5; 8 bases line up with TRBD2. The CDR3 has 14 amino acids. V gave up 6 bases and J gave up 5 bases; unmatched junction bases: 11. The V gene's germline CDR1 is DFQATT and CDR2 SNEGSKA (reference sequence). The DNA of the CDR3 is TGCAGTGCCCTAACGGGGACTAGTTCCGAGACCCAGTACTTC. It yields the protein CSALTGTSSETQYF.

Remarks on this clonotype: The junction differs from germline at one of its ends, possibly a read error. This chain uses TRBV7-2 with TRBJ2-5; tentative D call: TRBD1 (9 bases). The germline V gene encodes CDR1 SGHTA and CDR2 FQGNSA. The CDR3 runs to 12 residues. For the CDR3, the DNA is TGTGCCGGCAGCCCGGGGGGGACAGGGATGTTCTTC. Protein product: CAGSPGGTGMFF.

The chain links TRBV9 to TRBJ2-5; D is possibly TRBD1 (6 bases). CDR1 SGDLS and CDR2 YYNGEE come from the germline V gene. The CDR3 has 15 residues. V lost 0 bases to trimming and J lost 1 base, with 10 bases between them. The CDR3 DNA sequence: TGTGCCAGCAGCGTAGCTACAGGGAGCCAAGAGACCCAGTACTTC. Translating gives CASSVATGSQETQYF.

This chain joins TRBV6-6 and TRBJ2-6; TRBD1 might be the D (6 bases). The V end lost 5 bases, the J end lost 0 bases, and 8 bases lay between the germline ends. The CDR3 length is 15 residues. The germline CDR1 and CDR2 sequences are MNHNY and SVGAGI (reference sequence). DNA for the CDR3: TGTGCCAGCAGTAAGGACAGCTCTGGGGCCAACGTCCTGACTTTC. This sequence encodes CASSKDSSGANVLTF.

This clonotype has a handful of counts. The chain uses TRBV7-2 and TRBJ2-7; tentatively, D is TRBD1 (7 bases). CDR3 length equals 15 residues. The germline V gene encodes CDR1 SGHTA and CDR2 FQGNSA. The ends were cut back, 1 base at V and 6 bases at J, with 16 bases in the middle. The CDR3 loop is CASSLGAQGGREQYF. CDR3 sequence (DNA): TGTGCCAGCAGCTTAGGGGCCCAGGGGGGCCGCGAGCAGTACTTC.

The sample holds a few counts of this clonotype. V gene TRBV9 combines with J gene TRBJ2-4; D is perhaps TRBD1 (6 bases). The V end lost 0 bases, the J end lost 0 bases, and 10 bases lay between the germline ends. Germline values: CDR1 SGDLS, CDR2 YYNGEE. The CDR3 is made up of 16 amino acids. This CDR3 reads CASSVEGDLAKNIQYF. The CDR3 nucleotides read TGTGCCAGCAGCGTAGAGGGGGATCTAGCCAAAAACATTCAGTACTTC.

This clonotype was counted a few times. This chain joins TRBV12-3 or TRBV12-4 and TRBJ1-5; D is possibly TRBD1 (5 bases). V dropped 6 bases and J dropped 6 bases, with 18 bases sitting between them. The length of the CDR3 is 15 residues. DNA of the CDR3: TGTGCCAGCAGGGGGGGAGTGGCGGTGGTTCAGCCCCAGCATTTT. Protein sequence: CASRGGVAVVQPQHF.

The J gene is TRBJ1-5, the V gene TRBV5-1; TRBD1 might be the D (5 bases). Germline CDR1 and CDR2: SGHRS and YFSETQ. This CDR3 is built from 14 residues. V was cut by 1 base and J by 5 bases, with 10 bases left in between. DNA of the CDR3: TGCGCCAGCAGCTTGTTTACAGGCGATCAGCCCCAGCATTTT. Protein product: CASSLFTGDQPQHF.

Only a few counts were recorded for this clonotype. The rearrangement links TRBV9 to TRBJ2-4, with 9 bases aligning to TRBD1. The germline V gene has CDR1 SGDLS and CDR2 YYNGEE. The CDR3 length is 16 residues. The J segment lost 1 base and the V segment lost 2 bases, leaving 4 bases of the junction unmatched. The CDR3 loop is CASSVGTGNAKNIQYF. DNA for the CDR3: TGTGCCAGCAGCGTGGGGACAGGGAACGCCAAAAACATTCAGTACTTC.

This clonotype was seen only a few times. The chain recombines TRBV9 with TRBJ2-2; no definite D call. CDR3 length: 16 amino acids. Germline assignment: CDR1 SGDLS and CDR2 YYNGEE. V lost 4 bases and J lost 0, with 13 bases in between. CDR3 loop: CASSPYMGSNTGELFF. CDR3 sequence (DNA): TGTGCCAGCAGCCCCTATATGGGTTCGAACACCGGGGAGCTGTTTTTT. The entire variable domain, with the rest obtained from reference TRBV9 and TRBJ2-2, is as follows: DSGVTQTPKHLITATGQRVTLRCSPRSGDLSVYWYQQSLDQGLQFLIQYYNGEERAKGNILERFSAQQFPDLHSELNLSSLELGDSALYFCASSPYMGSNTGELFFGEGSRLTVL.

This clonotype was recorded a few times. The CDR3 nucleotides read TGTGCCAACACCTGGGACACGACGAACACTGAAGCTTTCTTT. The encoded protein is CANTWDTTNTEAFF. The V call is TRBV7-9, the J call TRBJ1-1, with a weak D call TRBD1 (6 bases). Per germline, CDR1 SEHNR and CDR2 FQNEAQ (reference sequence). V lost 10 bases to trimming and J lost 1 base, with 16 bases between them. The CDR3 totals 14 residues.

The rearrangement uses TRBV6-2 or TRBV6-3 and TRBJ2-1; D might be TRBD2 (5 bases). Trimming left V 4 bases short and J 9 bases short, with 7 bases between. The CDR3 is 11 residues long. In germline, CDR1 is MNHEY, CDR2 SVGEGT. The DNA for the CDR3 is TGTGCCAGCAGTTGGGAGACTGAGCAGTTCTTC. Protein product: CASSWETEQFF.

The chain recombines TRBV7-8 with TRBJ2-5; 7 bases match TRBD2. Near its end, the DNA agrees better with TRBJ2-7, so the J call may be wrong. The CDR3 covers 17 residues. Germline-derived CDR1 and CDR2 are SGHVS and FQNEAQ. The CDR3 nucleotides are TGTGCCAGCAGCCCACTAATAGGACTAGGAAATATCGACGAGCAGTACTTC. This gives the protein CASSPLIGLGNIDEQYF.

The gene calls are TRBV6-5 and TRBJ2-5, with 9 bases lining up with TRBD1. Trimming at V came to 5 bases and at J to 4 bases, leaving 5 bases not matched to a gene. This CDR3 is 14 amino acids long. Looked up from germline, CDR1 is MNHEY and CDR2 is SVGAGI. The CDR3: CASSPGTGRETQYF. In nucleotides, the CDR3 is TGTGCCAGCAGTCCCGGGACAGGGAGAGAGACCCAGTACTTC.

This clonotype has more than one count but fewer than ten. The chain is built from TRBV9 and TRBJ1-6; a possible D gene is TRBD1 (5 bases). This CDR3 contains 16 residues. Germline CDR1 SGDLS, CDR2 YYNGEE. V was clipped by 4 bases and J by 7 bases, with 18 bases between them. The CDR3 is CASSPSWGTQNSPLHF. CDR3 DNA sequence: TGTGCCAGCAGCCCGTCTTGGGGGACCCAGAATTCACCCCTCCACTTT.

The gene calls are TRBV7-9 and TRBJ2-5; 8 bases line up with TRBD1. The J call may be mistaken, given a closer DNA end match to TRBJ2-7. This CDR3 has 14 residues. The germline V gene has CDR1 SEHNR and CDR2 FQNEAQ (reference sequence). The CDR3 DNA is TGTGCCAGCAGCACCGTGGACAGGGCCTACGAGCAGTACTTC. Protein: CASSTVDRAYEQYF.

The gene calls are TRBV5-1 and TRBJ2-5, with D possibly matching TRBD2 (6 bases). The CDR3 runs to 16 residues. Looked up from germline, CDR1 is SGHRS and CDR2 is YFSETQ. Trimming cost V 7 bases and J 2 bases, with 21 bases left between them. The CDR3 DNA is TGCGCCAGCCAGCTTGGGATAGCGGCGCTTCAAGAGACCCAGTACTTC. Translating it yields CASQLGIAALQETQYF.

The V call is TRBV29-1, the J call TRBJ1-1, with a possible D match to TRBD1 (5 bases). V was shortened by 4 bases and J by 0 bases, with 15 bases between the two germline ends. CDR3 length: 15 amino acids. From germline, CDR1 is SQVTM and CDR2 ANQGSEA. The CDR3 loop reads CSVVTDNLMNTEAFF. CDR3 sequence (DNA): TGCAGCGTTGTAACGGACAACCTTATGAACACTGAAGCTTTCTTT.

This clonotype appeared a few times. V usage is TRBV28 and J usage is TRBJ2-3; 8 bases line up with TRBD1. Losses at the gene ends were 4 bases for V and 4 bases for J; bases not matched to a gene: 7. CDR3 length equals 15 residues. Per germline, CDR1 MDHEN and CDR2 SYDVKM. The CDR3 loop reads CASSYRTGMADTQYF. DNA of the CDR3: TGTGCCAGCAGTTATAGGACAGGGATGGCAGATACGCAGTATTTT.

This clonotype has a handful of counts. CDR3 region: CASSRFAGVSTGELFF. As DNA, the CDR3 is TGCGCCAGCAGCCGGTTTGCGGGGGTTTCGACCGGGGAGCTGTTTTTT. The gene calls are TRBV4-1 and TRBJ2-2, with 7 bases matching TRBD2. The CDR3 runs to 16 residues. Germline V gene lookup returns CDR1 MGHRA and CDR2 YSYEKL. The ends lost 4 bases at V and 5 bases at J; junction bases unmatched: 10.